This entry lists 16 T cell receptor beta chains sequenced from one sample in a study of metastatic and nonmetastatic thyroid tumors (TCRdb year 2020). No patient had received any treatment before thyroid surgery. The library was prepared using PCR. Sequencing was carried out with an Illumina HiSeq 4000. TCRdb trimmed public reads at Q25 via fastp, called clones via MiXCR and kept in-frame beta chains. The sample table lists fewer than 20,000 clones, about a quarter of them with a count of one. Just over 15% of the sample is in the top ten clones. Material: adjacent normal tissue. Every receptor here comes from a female donor with papillary thyroid cancer or a benign thyroid nodule (not recorded which). Some clones in this sample may be carry-over from other donors' samples.

This clone was counted only a few times. The chain employs TRBV28 and TRBJ1-3; 8 bases are shared with TRBD1. Germline CDR1 and CDR2: MDHEN and SYDVKM. The CDR3 spans 17 residues. The junction had 6 bases not matched to a gene; V was cut back by 2 bases and J by 0 bases. The CDR3 DNA reads TGTGCCAGCAGTTTACGCCAGGGGGCTTTCTCTGGAAACACCATATATTTT. This gives the protein CASSLRQGAFSGNTIYF.

This chain connects TRBV20-1 to TRBJ2-6; 8 bases map to TRBD2. The germline V gene has CDR1 DFQATT and CDR2 SNEGSKA (reference sequence). Trimming removed 0 bases from V and 0 bases from J; junction bases left unmatched: 7. This CDR3 is 18 amino acids long. The CDR3 protein is CSARDLTGGISGANVLTF. In nucleotides, the CDR3 is TGCAGTGCTAGAGATTTAACGGGAGGGATCTCTGGGGCCAACGTCCTGACTTTC.

This clone was detected only a few times. V usage is TRBV12-3 or TRBV12-4 and J usage is TRBJ1-2; 9 nucleotides match TRBD1. CDR3 length: 13 residues. With 5 bases clipped from V and 8 bases from J, the junction kept 6 bases outside the gene matches. Written as DNA, the CDR3 is TGTGCCAGCAGTCTCGGGACAGGGTCCGGCTACACCTTC. It is translated as CASSLGTGSGYTF.

In its sample, this clone was seen a few times. The rearrangement joins TRBV10-3 to TRBJ1-2; no reliable D call. V was clipped by 5 bases and J by 2 bases, with 18 bases between them. The germline V gene has CDR1 ENHRY and CDR2 SYGVKD. This CDR3 contains 16 residues. CDR3 nucleotides: TGTGCCATCAGTCCACCCTTCGCAGCCACCAACTATGGCTACACCTTC. Amino acids: CAISPPFAATNYGYTF.

The chain is built from TRBV5-1 and TRBJ2-7; D is unresolved. The germline gives CDR1 SGHRS, CDR2 YFSETQ. This CDR3 is built from 15 residues. V lost 0 bases to trimming and J lost 0 bases, with 10 bases between them. CDR3 amino acids: CASSLGSGISYEQYF. CDR3 DNA: TGCGCCAGCAGCTTGGGGTCAGGCATCTCCTACGAGCAGTACTTC.

The table lists this clone with a few counts. The V and J genes are TRBV6-5 and TRBJ2-1; the D gene is possibly TRBD2 (5 bases). The ends were cut back, 0 bases at V and 9 bases at J, with 12 bases in the middle. CDR1 and CDR2 from the germline V gene are MNHEY and SVGAGI. The CDR3 is made up of 14 amino acids. The CDR3: CASSYSPGWGEQFF. The CDR3 nucleotides read TGTGCCAGCAGTTACTCCCCGGGGTGGGGTGAGCAGTTCTTC.

This clone has more than one count but fewer than ten. This chain connects TRBV2 to TRBJ2-7, with D perhaps assigned TRBD1 or TRBD2 (5 bases each). The ends were cut back, 10 bases at V and 0 bases at J, with 16 bases in the middle. Germline CDR1 is SNHLY and CDR2 is FYNNEI. The CDR3 covers 14 residues. CDR3 residues: CATGPGQTSYEQYF. The DNA of the CDR3 is TGTGCCACCGGCCCGGGGCAGACCTCCTACGAGCAGTACTTC.

This clone appeared a single time. This chain links TRBV4-1 with TRBJ2-3; D gene uncertain. The germline V gene encodes CDR1 MGHRA and CDR2 YSYEKL. V was clipped by 5 bases and J by 2 bases, with 8 bases between them. This CDR3 is built from 13 residues. The CDR3 DNA reads TGCGCCAGCAGCGAAGGAGACACAGATACGCAGTATTTT. As protein: CASSEGDTDTQYF.

The chain is built from TRBV7-6 and TRBJ2-4, with TRBD1 identical over 7 bases. This CDR3 is built from 13 residues. Germline V gives CDR1 SGHVS, CDR2 FNYEAQ. V shed 5 bases, J shed 7 bases, and the junction held 5 bases outside the gene matches. In DNA, the CDR3 is TGTGCCAGCAGCCAGGGGGAGAGTAACATTCAGTACTTC. It specifies CASSQGESNIQYF. Using reference TRBV7-6 and TRBJ2-4 for the parts outside the CDR3, the full variable domain is GAGVSQSPRYKVTKRGQDVALRCDPISGHVSLYWYRQALGQGPEFLTYFNYEAQQDKSGLPNDRFSAERPEGSISTLTIQRTEQRDSAMYRCASSQGESNIQYFGAGTRLSVL.

In this sample, this clone turned up a few times. V and J are TRBV5-5 and TRBJ1-1; D is uncertain. The CDR3 covers 14 residues. CDR1 is SGHKS, CDR2 YYEKEE, per germline (reference sequence). V dropped 4 bases and J dropped 3 bases, with 13 bases sitting between them. The CDR3 loop reads CASSESPRDTEAFF. The CDR3 DNA follows: TGTGCCAGCAGCGAGTCCCCGCGGGACACTGAAGCTTTCTTT.

The table lists this clone with a few counts. The chain carries TRBV19 and TRBJ1-2; D is ambiguous. Per germline, CDR1 LNHDA and CDR2 SQIVND (reference sequence). This CDR3 is built from 11 residues. Trimming left V 5 bases short and J 1 base short, with 2 bases between. In DNA, the CDR3 is TGTGCCAGTAGTTATAACTATGGCTACACCTTC. Encoded protein: CASSYNYGYTF.

This chain joins TRBV2 and TRBJ1-6; 10 nucleotides agree with TRBD1. V lost 5 bases and J lost 7; bases outside the gene matches: 8. The CDR3 covers 16 residues. Per germline, CDR1 SNHLY and CDR2 FYNNEI. The CDR3 reads CASSLQGQGGNSPLHF. The CDR3 coding sequence is TGTGCCAGCAGTCTCCAAGGACAGGGGGGGAATTCACCCCTCCACTTT.

This clone occurred a few times. This chain joins TRBV6-1 and TRBJ1-1; 7 positions match TRBD1. Germline V gene sequence: CDR1 MNHNS, CDR2 SASEGT. V was clipped by 8 bases and J by 3 bases; unmatched bases: 15. CDR3 length: 16 residues. CDR3 DNA sequence: TGTGCCAGCCAGGGGGGGATTACCCGCTGGGACACTGAAGCTTTCTTT. As protein: CASQGGITRWDTEAFF.

The chain is built from TRBV5-1 and TRBJ2-7, with 8 bases that match TRBD1. CDR1 is SGHRS and CDR2 is YFSETQ in the germline V gene. With V trimmed by 1 base and J by 7 bases, 4 bases remained unmatched. The CDR3 sequence is 13 residues long. CDR3 DNA: TGCGCCAGCAGCTTGTCCAGGGGGCTTGAGCAGTACTTC. Protein sequence: CASSLSRGLEQYF.

This clone is medium-sized (0.01 to 0.1%) in the sample. This sequence joins TRBV6-6 and TRBJ2-3, with 14 bases fitting TRBD2. The V gene's germline CDR1 is MNHNY and CDR2 SVGAGI (reference sequence). The CDR3 length is 17 residues. Trimming took 2 bases from V and 2 from J; bases not matched to a gene: 3. For the CDR3, the DNA is TGTGCCAGCAGTTACGGGGGACTAGCGGGGGCCACAGATACGCAGTATTTT. Encoded protein: CASSYGGLAGATDTQYF.

This chain uses TRBV20-1 with TRBJ1-5; possible D gene TRBD1, 5 bases. The germline CDR1 and CDR2 sequences are DFQATT and SNEGSKA (reference sequence). V was pared by 6 bases and J by 0 bases, with 12 bases between. The CDR3 spans 14 residues. The CDR3 region is CSASTVYSNQPQHF. The CDR3 DNA follows: TGCAGTGCCTCGACAGTTTATAGCAATCAGCCCCAGCATTTT.